Sequencing of this T cell receptor beta chain was carried out in a study of T cell responses to AZD1222 COVID-19 vaccine. Trimming pared 4 bases from V and 2 bases from J, leaving 18 bases between. There are 16 residues in the CDR3. CDR1 and CDR2 (germline): SGHRS, YFSETQ. Study-wide points: Only a handful of people who got AZD1222 tested seropositive at baseline. Across spike, vaccine-associated CD4 TCRs were found, dominant at 160-218 and 743-854.

Points on this clone: Its antigen is as yet unknown.

This table comes from immunoSEQ multiplex PCR, and its TCRdb copy is limited to in-frame clones, with some not included. The sample includes about 150,000 clones, around 91% of them seen just once. The chain joins TRBV5-1 to TRBJ1-2, with TRBD1 as a possible D gene (6 bases). The TCR was taken from an adult in good health. The material was peripheral blood, obtained on day 0 of AZD1222 vaccination. The CDR3 sequence: CASSRLYRDTNYGYTF. Here the CDR3 DNA reads TGCGCCAGCAGCCGTCTATACCGGGACACGAACTATGGCTACACCTTC.